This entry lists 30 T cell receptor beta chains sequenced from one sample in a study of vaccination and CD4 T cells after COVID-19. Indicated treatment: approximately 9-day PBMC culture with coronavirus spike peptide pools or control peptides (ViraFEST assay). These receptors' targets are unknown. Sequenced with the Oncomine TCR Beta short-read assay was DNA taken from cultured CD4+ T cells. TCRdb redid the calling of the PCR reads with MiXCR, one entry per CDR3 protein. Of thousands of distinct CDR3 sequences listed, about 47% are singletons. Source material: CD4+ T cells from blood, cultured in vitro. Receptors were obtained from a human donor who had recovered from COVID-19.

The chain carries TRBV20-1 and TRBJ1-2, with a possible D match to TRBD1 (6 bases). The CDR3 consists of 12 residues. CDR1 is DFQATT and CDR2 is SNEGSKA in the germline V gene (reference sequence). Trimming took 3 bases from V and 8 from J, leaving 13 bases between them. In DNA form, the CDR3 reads TGCAGTGCTAGTTTGGGACACCTAGGCTACACCTTC. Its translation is CSASLGHLGYTF.

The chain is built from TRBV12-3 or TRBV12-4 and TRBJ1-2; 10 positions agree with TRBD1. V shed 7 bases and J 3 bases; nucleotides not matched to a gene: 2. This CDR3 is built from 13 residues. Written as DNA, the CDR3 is TGTGCCAGCACCGGGACAGGGGACTATGGCTACACCTTC. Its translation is CASTGTGDYGYTF.

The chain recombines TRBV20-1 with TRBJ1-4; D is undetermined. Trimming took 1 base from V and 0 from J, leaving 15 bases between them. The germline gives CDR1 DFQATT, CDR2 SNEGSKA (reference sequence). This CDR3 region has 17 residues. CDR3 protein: CSARGVGGSATNEKLFF. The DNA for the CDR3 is TGCAGTGCTAGAGGTGTGGGAGGGTCTGCAACTAATGAAAAACTGTTTTTT.

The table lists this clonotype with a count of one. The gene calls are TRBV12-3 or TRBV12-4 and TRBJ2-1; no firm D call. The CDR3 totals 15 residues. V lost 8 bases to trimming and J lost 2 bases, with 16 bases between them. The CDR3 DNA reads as TGTGCCAGCCGCCAACGGAGCAATGCCTACAATGAGCAGTTCTTC. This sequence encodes CASRQRSNAYNEQFF.

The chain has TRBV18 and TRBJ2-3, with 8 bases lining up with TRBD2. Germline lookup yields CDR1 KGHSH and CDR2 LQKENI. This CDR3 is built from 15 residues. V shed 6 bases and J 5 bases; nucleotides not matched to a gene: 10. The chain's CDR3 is CASSGTSITGDTQYF. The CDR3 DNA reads TGTGCCAGCTCTGGGACTAGTATAACAGGAGATACGCAGTATTTT.

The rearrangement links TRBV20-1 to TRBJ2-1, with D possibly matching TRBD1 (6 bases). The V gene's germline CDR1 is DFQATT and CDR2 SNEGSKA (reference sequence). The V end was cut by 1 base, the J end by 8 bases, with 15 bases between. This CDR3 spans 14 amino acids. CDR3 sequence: CSARAFQGSDEQFF. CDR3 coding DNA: TGCAGTGCTAGAGCGTTTCAGGGGAGCGATGAGCAGTTCTTC.

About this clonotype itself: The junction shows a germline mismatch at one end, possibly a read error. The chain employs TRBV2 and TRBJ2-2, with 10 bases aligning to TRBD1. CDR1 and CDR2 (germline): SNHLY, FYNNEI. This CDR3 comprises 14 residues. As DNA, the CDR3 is TGTGCCAGCAGTGAGGACAGGGGGTCCGGGGAGTTGTTTTTT. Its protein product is CASSEDRGSGELFF.

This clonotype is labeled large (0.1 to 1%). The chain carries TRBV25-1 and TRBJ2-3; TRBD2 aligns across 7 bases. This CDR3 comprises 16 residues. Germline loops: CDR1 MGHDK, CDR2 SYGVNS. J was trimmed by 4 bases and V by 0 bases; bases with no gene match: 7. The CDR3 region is CASSEYSGGLADTQYF. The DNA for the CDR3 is TGTGCCAGCAGTGAATACTCGGGGGGACTCGCAGATACGCAGTATTTT.

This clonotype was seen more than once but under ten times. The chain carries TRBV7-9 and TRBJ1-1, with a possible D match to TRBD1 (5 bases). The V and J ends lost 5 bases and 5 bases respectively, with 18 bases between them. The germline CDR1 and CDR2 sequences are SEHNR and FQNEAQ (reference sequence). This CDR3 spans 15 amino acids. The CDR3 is CASSPLGRRGTEAFF. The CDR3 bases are TGTGCCAGCAGCCCCTTGGGGCGGAGAGGGACTGAAGCTTTCTTT. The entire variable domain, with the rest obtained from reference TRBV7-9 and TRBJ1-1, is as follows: DTGVSQNPRHKITKRGQNVTFRCDPISEHNRLYWYRQTLGQGPEFLTYFQNEAQLEKSRLLSDRFSAERPKGSFSTLEIQRTEQGDSAMYLCASSPLGRRGTEAFFGQGTRLTVV.

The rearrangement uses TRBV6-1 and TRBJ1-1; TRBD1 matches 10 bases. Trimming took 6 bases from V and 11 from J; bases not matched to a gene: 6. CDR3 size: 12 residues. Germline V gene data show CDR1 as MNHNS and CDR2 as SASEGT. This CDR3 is CASSQTGGRAFF. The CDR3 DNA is TGTGCCAGCAGCCAGACAGGGGGCAGGGCTTTCTTT.

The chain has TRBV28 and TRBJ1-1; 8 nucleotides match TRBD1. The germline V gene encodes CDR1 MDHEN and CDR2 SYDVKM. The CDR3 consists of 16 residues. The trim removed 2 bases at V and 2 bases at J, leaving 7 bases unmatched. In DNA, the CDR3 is TGTGCCAGCAGTTTAAGAGTCAGGGGGCGAAACACTGAAGCTTTCTTT. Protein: CASSLRVRGRNTEAFF.

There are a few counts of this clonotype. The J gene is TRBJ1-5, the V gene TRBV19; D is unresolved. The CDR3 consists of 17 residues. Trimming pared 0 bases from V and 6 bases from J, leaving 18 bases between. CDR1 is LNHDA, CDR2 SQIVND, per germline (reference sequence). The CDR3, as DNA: TGTGCCAGTAGTATAGATTTGGTCTCCCAAGTCGGTCAGCCCCAGCATTTT. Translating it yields CASSIDLVSQVGQPQHF.

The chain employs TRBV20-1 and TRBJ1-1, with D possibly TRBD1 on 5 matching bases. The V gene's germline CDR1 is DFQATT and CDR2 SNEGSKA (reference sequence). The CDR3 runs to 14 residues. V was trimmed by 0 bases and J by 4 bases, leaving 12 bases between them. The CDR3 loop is CSARDRQGFTEAFF. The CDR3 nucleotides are TGCAGTGCTAGAGATCGTCAGGGATTCACTGAAGCTTTCTTT.

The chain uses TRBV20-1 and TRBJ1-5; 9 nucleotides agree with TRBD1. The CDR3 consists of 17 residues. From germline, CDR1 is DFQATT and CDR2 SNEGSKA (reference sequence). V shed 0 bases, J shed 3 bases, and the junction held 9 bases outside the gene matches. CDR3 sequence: CSARDSQGQGINQPQHF. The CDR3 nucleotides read TGCAGTGCTAGAGACTCGCAGGGACAGGGAATCAATCAGCCCCAGCATTTT.

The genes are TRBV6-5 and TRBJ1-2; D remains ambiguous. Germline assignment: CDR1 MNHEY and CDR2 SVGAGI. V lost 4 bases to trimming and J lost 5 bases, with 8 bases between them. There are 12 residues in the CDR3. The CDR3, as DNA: TGTGCCAGCAGTTTTCGCGGTTATGGCTACACCTTC. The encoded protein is CASSFRGYGYTF.

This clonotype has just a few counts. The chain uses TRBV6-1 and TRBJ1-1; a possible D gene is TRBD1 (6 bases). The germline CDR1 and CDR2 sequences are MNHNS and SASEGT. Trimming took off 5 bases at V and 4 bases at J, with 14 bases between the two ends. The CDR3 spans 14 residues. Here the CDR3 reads CASSPDRRGTEAFF. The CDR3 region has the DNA TGTGCCAGCAGTCCCGACAGGAGGGGCACTGAAGCTTTCTTT.

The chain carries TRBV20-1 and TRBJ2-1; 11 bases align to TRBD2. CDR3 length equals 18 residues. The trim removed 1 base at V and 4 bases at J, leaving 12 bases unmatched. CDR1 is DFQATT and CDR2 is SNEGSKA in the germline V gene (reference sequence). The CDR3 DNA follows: TGCAGTGCTAGAGTGGGTAGTAGCGGGGGGGCCACGTACAATGAGCAGTTCTTC. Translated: CSARVGSSGGATYNEQFF.

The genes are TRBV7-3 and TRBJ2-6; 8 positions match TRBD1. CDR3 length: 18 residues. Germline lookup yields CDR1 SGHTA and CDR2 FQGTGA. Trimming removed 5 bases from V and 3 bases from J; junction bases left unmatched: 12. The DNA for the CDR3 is TGTGCCAGCAGCCTCCTCGGACAGGGTCTAGGTGGGGCCAACGTCCTGACTTTC. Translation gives CASSLLGQGLGGANVLTF.

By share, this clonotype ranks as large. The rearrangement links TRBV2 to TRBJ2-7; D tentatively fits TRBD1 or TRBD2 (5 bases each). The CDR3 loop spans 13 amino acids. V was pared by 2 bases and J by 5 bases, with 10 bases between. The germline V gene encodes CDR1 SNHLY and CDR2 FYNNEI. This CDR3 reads CASSELRGDEQYF. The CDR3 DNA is TGTGCCAGCAGTGAACTAAGGGGAGACGAGCAGTACTTC.

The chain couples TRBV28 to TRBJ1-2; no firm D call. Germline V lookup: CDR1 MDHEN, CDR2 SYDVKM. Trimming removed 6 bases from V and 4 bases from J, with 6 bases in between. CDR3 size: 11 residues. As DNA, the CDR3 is TGTGCCAGCAGGAACAGCTATGGCTACACCTTC. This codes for CASRNSYGYTF.

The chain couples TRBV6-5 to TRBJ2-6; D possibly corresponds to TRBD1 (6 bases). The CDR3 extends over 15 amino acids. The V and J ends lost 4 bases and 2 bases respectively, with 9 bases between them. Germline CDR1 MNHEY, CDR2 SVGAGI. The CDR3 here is CASSSSGAGANVLTF. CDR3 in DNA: TGTGCCAGCAGTTCGTCAGGGGCTGGGGCCAACGTCCTGACTTTC.

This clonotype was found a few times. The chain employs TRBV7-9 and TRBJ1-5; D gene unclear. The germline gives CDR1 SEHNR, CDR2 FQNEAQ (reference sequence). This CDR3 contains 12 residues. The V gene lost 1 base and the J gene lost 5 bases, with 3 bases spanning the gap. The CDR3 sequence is CASSLGDQPQHF. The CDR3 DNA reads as TGTGCCAGCAGCTTAGGCGATCAGCCCCAGCATTTT.

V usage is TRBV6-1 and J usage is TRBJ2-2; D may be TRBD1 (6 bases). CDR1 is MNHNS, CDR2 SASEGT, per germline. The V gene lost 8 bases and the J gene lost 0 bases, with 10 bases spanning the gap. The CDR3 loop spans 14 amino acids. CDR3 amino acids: CASREGANTGELFF. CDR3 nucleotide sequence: TGTGCCAGCCGCGAGGGGGCGAACACCGGGGAGCTGTTTTTT.

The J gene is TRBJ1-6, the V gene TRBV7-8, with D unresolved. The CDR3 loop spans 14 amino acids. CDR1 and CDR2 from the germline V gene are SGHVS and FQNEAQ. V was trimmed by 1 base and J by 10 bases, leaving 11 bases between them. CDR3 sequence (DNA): TGTGCCAGCAGCTTAGTAGGATTATTGTCACCCCTCCACTTT. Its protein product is CASSLVGLLSPLHF.

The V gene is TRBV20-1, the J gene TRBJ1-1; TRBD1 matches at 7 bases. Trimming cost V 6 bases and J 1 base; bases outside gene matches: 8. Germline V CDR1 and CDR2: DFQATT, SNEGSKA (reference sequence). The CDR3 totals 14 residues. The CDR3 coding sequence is TGCAGTGCAAGGGACAGCCCTCGGAACACTGAAGCTTTCTTT. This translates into CSARDSPRNTEAFF.

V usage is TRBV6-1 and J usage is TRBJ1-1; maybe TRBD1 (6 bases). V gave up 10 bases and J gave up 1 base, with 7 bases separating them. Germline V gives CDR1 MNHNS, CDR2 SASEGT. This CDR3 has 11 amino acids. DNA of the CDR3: TGTGCCATACAGGGGAACACTGAAGCTTTCTTT. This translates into CAIQGNTEAFF.

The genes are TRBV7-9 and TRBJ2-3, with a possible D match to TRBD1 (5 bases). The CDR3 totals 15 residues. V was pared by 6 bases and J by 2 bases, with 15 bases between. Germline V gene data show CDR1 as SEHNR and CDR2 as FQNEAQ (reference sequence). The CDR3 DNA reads TGTGCCAGCAGTCTCCTGACAGCGTACACAGATACGCAGTATTTT. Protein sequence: CASSLLTAYTDTQYF.

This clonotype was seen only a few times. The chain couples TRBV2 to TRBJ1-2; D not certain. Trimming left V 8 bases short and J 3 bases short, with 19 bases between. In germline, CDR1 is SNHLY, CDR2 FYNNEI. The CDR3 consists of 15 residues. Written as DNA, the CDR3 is TGTGCCAGCCTCTATCCGGGTTCCCCCTACTATGGCTACACCTTC. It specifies CASLYPGSPYYGYTF. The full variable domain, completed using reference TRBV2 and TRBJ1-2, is EPEVTQTPSHQVTQMGQEVILRCVPISNHLYFYWYRQILGQKVEFLVSFYNNEISEKSEIFDDQFSVERPDGSNFTLKIRSTKLEDSAMYFCASLYPGSPYYGYTFGSGTRLTVV.

CDR3 sequence: CASSFWTGIVYEQFF. In DNA, the CDR3 is TGTGCCAGCAGCTTTTGGACAGGGATTGTTTATGAGCAGTTCTTC. The chain has TRBV11-1 and TRBJ2-1; 8 bases fit TRBD1. V gave up 3 bases and J gave up 8 bases; unmatched junction bases: 9. CDR1 and CDR2 from the germline V gene are SGHAT and FQDESV (reference sequence). The CDR3 runs to 15 residues.

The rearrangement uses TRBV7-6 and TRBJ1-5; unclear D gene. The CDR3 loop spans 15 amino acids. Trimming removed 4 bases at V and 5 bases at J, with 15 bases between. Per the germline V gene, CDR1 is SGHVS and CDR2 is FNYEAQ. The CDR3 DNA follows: TGTGCCAGCAGCTCTGGACGGAGTGGCGATCAGCCCCAGCATTTT. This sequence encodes CASSSGRSGDQPQHF.